This TCR beta chain was identified during a study of regulatory T cells in long-lasting Graves disease (dated by TCRdb to the early 2020s). Regarding the study in general: Patients with newly diagnosed Graves' disease had been on antithyroid drugs for under 3 months. The study was conducted in China and was registered as a clinical trial. Patients with persistent Graves' disease were compared with patients with newly diagnosed Graves' disease using TCR sequencing and RNA sequencing of peripheral blood. TCR sequencing covered some 13 persistent and approximately 20 newly diagnosed Graves' disease patients, some 35 samples in total. What the research found in general, with its limitations: Only the TCR beta chain was sequenced and analyzed. Preferential use of TRBV28, TRBJ1-2 and TRBJ2-5 was observed in persistent disease, whereas TRBV20-1 and TRBJ2-1 were favored in newly diagnosed disease. Patients with persistent disease shared more public clonotypes (about 3,000) than newly diagnosed patients did (more than 900). Because the primary lesion, thyroid tissue, could not be accessed, the study looked at peripheral blood alone. As a limitation, the authors acknowledged that the small sample size may reduce accuracy. Lower TCR Shannon entropy and fewer highly expanded clones were observed in persistent Graves' disease patients than in newly diagnosed patients, which suggested clonal expansion.

The time point label here, explained by the study, means: newly diagnosed GD, antithyroid drugs for less than 3 months. For both TCR sequencing and RNA sequencing, RNA was extracted from PBMCs in TRIzol. Graves' disease was diagnosed according to American Thyroid Association guidelines. Patients were recruited from an endocrinology department in Xi'an, China. Each patient gave around 9.2 milliliters of peripheral blood, collected in an EDTA anticoagulant tube. PBMCs were isolated by Ficoll Paque Plus density gradient separation without further T cell sorting. An Agilent 2100 Bioanalyzer and agarose gel were used to check RNA quality, and a NanoDrop 2000 was used to measure RNA concentration. V loses 5 bases, J loses 3 bases, and the germline ends lie 14 bases apart. The CDR1 and CDR2 encoded by the germline V gene (reference sequence) are GTSNPN and SVGIG. With termini counted, the CDR3 has 14 amino acids. CDR3 DNA only is kept here, 42 bases in frame from base 1.

About this clonotype: Its binding antigen is unknown. The CDR3 end shows no conserved phenylalanine or tryptophan, and so a read error is likely.

Library preparation was by multiplex PCR. The reads were generated on an Illumina HiSeq 4000. TCR beta libraries were built with iRepertoire HTBI primers and Arm-PCR amplification of CDR3 regions. PCR products were gel purified before sequencing. Per the source publication's procedure: Gene usage analysis of CDR3 amino acid clonotypes used the 55 to 80 TRBV and 14 to 15 TRBJ segments found across samples. COPE and FqMerger were used to merge the filtered high-quality paired reads into contigs. BLAST was used to align contigs to IMGT TRBV, TRBD and TRBJ reference genes, with CDR3 defined following IMGT. Highly expanded clones were defined as clonotypes with a frequency above 0.1%. Shannon entropy served as the measure of repertoire diversity, while the Gini coefficient captured V-J evenness. A clonotype found in more than one individual was treated as public. TCRdb handled the public reads itself, with Q25 trimming in fastp and clone calling in MiXCR, and kept productive beta chains. Merged by CDR3 protein, the rows form single entries marked with the most common genes and DNA. The V and J calls and clone size come from TCRdb's table, not from the authors' own analysis. For this sample the table gives 200,000 to 250,000 distinct CDR3 sequences, of which 15% to 20% were detected only once. The ten most abundant clones make up approximately 20% of the sample.

The sequence derives from a female donor with Graves disease. This chain joins TRBV30 to TRBJ2-4; the D gene is perhaps TRBD1, from 5 matching bases. This specimen consisted of peripheral blood mononuclear cells (PBMCs), obtained at new diagnosis, from a patient treated with antithyroid drugs. The CDR3 reads as follows: CAWQGPRSKNIQYV. The DNA is TGTGCCTGGCAGGGCCCACGGAGCAAAAACATTCAGTACGTC.